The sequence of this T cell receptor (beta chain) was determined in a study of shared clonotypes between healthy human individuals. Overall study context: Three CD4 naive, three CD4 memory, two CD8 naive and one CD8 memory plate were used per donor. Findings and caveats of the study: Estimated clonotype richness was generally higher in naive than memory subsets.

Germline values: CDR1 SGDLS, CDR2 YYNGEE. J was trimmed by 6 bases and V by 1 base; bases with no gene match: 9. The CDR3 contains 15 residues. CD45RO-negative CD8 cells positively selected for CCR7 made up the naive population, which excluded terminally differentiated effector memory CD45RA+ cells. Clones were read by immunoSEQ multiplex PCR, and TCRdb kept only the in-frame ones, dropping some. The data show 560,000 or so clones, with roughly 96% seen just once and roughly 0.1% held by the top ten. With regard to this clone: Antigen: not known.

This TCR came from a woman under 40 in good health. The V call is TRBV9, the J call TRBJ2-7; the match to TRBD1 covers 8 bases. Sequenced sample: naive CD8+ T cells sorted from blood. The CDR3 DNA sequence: TGTGCCAGCAGCGTATTGCAGGACAGGGCAGCCGAGCAGTACTTC. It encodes CASSVLQDRAAEQYF.